This TCR beta chain was sequenced in a study of CD8 T cells in ankylosing spondylitis. Findings and caveats of the study: A subset of motif variants has previously been described in the synovial fluid and blood of reactive arthritis. Characteristic of ankylosing spondylitis blood, it appeared, was a TCR beta motif comprising about eight highly homologous variants. The clones that were linked to disease were reported to be significantly enriched in matched synovial fluid samples from ankylosing spondylitis patients.

5'-RACE, quantitative and with molecular barcodes, yielded the TCR beta libraries. TCRdb analysed the 5' RACE reads with MiXCR anew, one entry per CDR3 protein. The sample carries 250,000 to 350,000 distinct CDR3 sequences, 15% to 20% recorded once. About this clonotype: Its target is unknown. A single base separates this from a much larger clone, so it may be a read error.

Germline V lookup: CDR1 DFQATT, CDR2 SNEGSKA (reference sequence). The CDR3 extends over 15 amino acids. This rearrangement joins TRBV20-1 to TRBJ2-1; a weak D match, TRBD2 (6 bases). The clonotype comes from a male donor with ankylosing spondylitis or in good health (not recorded which). Sample: blood, either unsorted or a sorted T cell fraction (not recorded which). CDR3 sequence reads: CSARALAVAPNEQLF. CDR3 DNA: TGCAGTGCTCGGGCATTAGCGGTAGCCCCCAATGAGCAGCTCTTC.